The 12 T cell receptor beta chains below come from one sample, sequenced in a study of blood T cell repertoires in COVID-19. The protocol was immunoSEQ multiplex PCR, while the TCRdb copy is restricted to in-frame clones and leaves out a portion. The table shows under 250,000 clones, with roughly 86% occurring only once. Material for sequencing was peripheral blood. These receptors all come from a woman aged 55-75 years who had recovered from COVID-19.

This CDR3 reads CASSQDRAGEQYF. Here the CDR3 DNA reads TGCGCCAGCAGCCAAGATCGGGCGGGCGAGCAGTACTTC. The chain joins TRBV4-1 to TRBJ2-7; D is possibly TRBD2 (5 bases). The length of the CDR3 is 13 residues. Trimming took off 0 bases at V and 6 bases at J, with 9 bases between the two ends. Germline CDR1 and CDR2: MGHRA and YSYEKL.

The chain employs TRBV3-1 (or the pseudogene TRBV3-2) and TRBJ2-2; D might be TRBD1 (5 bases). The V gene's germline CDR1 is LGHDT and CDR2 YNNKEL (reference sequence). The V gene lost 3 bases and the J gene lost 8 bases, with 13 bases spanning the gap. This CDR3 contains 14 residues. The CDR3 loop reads CASSQAGHSGELFF. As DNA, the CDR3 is TGTGCCAGCAGCCAGGCCGGACACAGTGGGGAGCTGTTTTTT.

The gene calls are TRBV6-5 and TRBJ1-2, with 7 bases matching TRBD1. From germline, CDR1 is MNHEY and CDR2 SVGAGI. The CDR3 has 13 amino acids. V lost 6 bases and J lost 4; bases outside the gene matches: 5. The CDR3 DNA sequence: TGTGCCAGCAGCCCGGACAGGTTCTATGGCTACACCTTC. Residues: CASSPDRFYGYTF.

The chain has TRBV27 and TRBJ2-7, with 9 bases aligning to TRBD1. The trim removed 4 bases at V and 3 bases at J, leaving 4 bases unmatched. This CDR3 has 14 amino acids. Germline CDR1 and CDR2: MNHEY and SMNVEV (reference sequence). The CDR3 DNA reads TGTGCCAGCAGTTCCCCGGGACAGGGCTACGAGCAGTACTTC. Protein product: CASSSPGQGYEQYF.

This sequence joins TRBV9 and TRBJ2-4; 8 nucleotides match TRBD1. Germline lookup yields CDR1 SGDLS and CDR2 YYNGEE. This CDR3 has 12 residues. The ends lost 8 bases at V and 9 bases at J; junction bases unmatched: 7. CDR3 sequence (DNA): TGTGCCAGTGACAGGGGACTGGGCATTCAGTACTTC. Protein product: CASDRGLGIQYF. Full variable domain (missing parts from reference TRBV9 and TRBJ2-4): DSGVTQTPKHLITATGQRVTLRCSPRSGDLSVYWYQQSLDQGLQFLIQYYNGEERAKGNILERFSAQQFPDLHSELNLSSLELGDSALYFCASDRGLGIQYFGAGTRLSVL.

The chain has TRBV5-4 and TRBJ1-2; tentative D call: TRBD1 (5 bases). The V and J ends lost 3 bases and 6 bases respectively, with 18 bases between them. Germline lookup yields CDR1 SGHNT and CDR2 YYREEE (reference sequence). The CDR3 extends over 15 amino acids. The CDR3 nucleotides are TGTGCCAGCAGCTCCAGGACCGGGGGTTTCGATGGCTACACCTTC. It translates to CASSSRTGGFDGYTF.

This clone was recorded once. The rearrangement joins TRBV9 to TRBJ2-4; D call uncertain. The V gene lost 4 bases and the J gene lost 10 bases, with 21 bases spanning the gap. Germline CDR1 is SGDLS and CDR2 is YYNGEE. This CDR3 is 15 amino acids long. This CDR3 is CASSSVPDSRSIQYF. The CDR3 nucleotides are TGTGCCAGCAGCTCCGTTCCAGACTCCCGTTCAATTCAGTACTTC.

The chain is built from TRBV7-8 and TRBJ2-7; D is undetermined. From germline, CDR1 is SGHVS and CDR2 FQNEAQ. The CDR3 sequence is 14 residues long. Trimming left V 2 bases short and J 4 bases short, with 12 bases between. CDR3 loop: CASSLSGRVYEQYF. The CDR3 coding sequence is TGTGCCAGCAGCTTATCTGGTCGGGTTTACGAGCAGTACTTC.

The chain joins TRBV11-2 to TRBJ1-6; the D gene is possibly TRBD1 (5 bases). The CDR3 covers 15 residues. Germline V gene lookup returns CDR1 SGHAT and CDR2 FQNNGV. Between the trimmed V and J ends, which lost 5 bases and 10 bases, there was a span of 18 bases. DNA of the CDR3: TGTGCCAGCAGCAATAGAGGGAGGGGAAACTCACCCCTCCACTTT. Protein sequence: CASSNRGRGNSPLHF.

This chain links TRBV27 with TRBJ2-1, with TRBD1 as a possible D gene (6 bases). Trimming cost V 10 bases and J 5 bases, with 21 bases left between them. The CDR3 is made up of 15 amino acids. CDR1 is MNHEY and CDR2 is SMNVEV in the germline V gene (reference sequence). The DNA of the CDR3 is TGTGCCACCACTACCGGATCCAGGGGCCACAATGAGCAGTTCTTC. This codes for CATTTGSRGHNEQFF.

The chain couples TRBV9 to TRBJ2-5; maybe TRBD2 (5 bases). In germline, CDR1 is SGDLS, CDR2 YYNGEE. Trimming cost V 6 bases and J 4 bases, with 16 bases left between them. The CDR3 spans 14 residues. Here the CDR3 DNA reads TGTGCCAGCACCGGCGGGCCTGCGAGAGAGACCCAGTACTTC. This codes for CASTGGPARETQYF.

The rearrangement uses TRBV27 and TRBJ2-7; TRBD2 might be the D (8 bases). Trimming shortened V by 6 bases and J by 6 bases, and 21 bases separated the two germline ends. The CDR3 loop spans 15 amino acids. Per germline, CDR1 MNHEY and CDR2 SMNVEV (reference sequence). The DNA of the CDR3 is TGTGCCAGCAGGCGGTTCGGGACTAGGGGGCCCGAGCAGTACTTC. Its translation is CASRRFGTRGPEQYF.